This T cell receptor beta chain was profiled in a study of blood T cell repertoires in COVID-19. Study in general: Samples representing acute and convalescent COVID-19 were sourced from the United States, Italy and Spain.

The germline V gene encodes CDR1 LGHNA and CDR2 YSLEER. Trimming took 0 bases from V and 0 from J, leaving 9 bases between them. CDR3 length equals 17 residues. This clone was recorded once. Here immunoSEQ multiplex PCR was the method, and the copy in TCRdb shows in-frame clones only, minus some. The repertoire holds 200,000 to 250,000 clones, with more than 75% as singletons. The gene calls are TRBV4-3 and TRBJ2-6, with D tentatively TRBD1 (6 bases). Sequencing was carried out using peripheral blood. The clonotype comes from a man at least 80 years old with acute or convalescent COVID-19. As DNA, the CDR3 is TGCGCCAGCAGCCAAGAGGTAGGGGGCTCTGGGGCCAACGTCCTGACTTTC. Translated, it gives CASSQEVGGSGANVLTF.